This T cell receptor beta chain is drawn from a study of human T cells and chemical hapten exposure. Findings of the study overall: Positive correlation was observed between PT1 expanded TCR counts and patch test score.

Time point meaning: patch test 2, 6 weeks after DPC sensitization. Treatment defined: therapeutic diphenylcyclopropenone sensitization with weekly scalp DPC. Blood sampling preceded each patch test application. This clonotype was detected only a few times. What it recognizes is unknown. V lost 5 bases and J lost 6; bases outside the gene matches: 18. The CDR3 is 18 residues long. Unique molecular identifiers were linked by the library to individual cDNA molecules. TCRdb fed the RACE reads into MiXCR, producing one record per CDR3 protein. The data hold over 70,000 distinct CDR3 sequences, with around a tenth observed a single time.

The sequence derives from a man aged 18 to 30 with alopecia areata. Some clones in this sample may be carry-over from other donors' samples. This material consisted of whole blood, taken in connection with sensitization to the hapten diphenylcyclopropenone (DPC). The rearrangement links TRBV12-3 or TRBV12-4 to TRBJ2-1; the match to TRBD1 covers 8 bases. The CDR3 loop is CASSPTRTDRGTGNEQFF. The CDR3 nucleotides read TGTGCCAGCAGTCCCACTCGAACCGACAGGGGAACGGGCAATGAGCAGTTCTTC.